The 28 T cell receptor beta chains in this list originate from one sample, sequenced in a study of early T cells in non-severe SARS-CoV-2 infection listed by TCRdb under 2021. The library was made by 5' RACE. Instrument used: NextSeq 500. The raw public data were reprocessed by TCRdb itself: fastp quality trimming at Q25, MiXCR clonotype calling, in-frame beta chains only. Duplicate CDR3 protein sequences are folded into a single record with the most common DNA and genes. The sample profile shows 45,000 to 75,000 distinct CDR3 sequences; 5.6% of them were found once. Almost 7% of the sample goes to the ten largest clones. Input material: whole blood. These receptors were obtained from an adult who was a healthcare worker with PCR-confirmed SARS-CoV-2 infection or an uninfected control (not recorded which).

This clonotype has just a few counts. J is TRBJ1-1 and V is TRBV6-5, with D maybe TRBD1 (5 bases). The CDR3 loop spans 15 amino acids. V was cut by 2 bases and J by 4 bases, with 14 bases left in between. CDR1 MNHEY and CDR2 SVGAGI come from the germline V gene. For the CDR3, the DNA is TGTGCCAGCAGTTACGAACAGGTCTTGGGCACTGAAGCTTTCTTT. This encodes CASSYEQVLGTEAFF.

In this sample, this clonotype turned up many times. The chain links TRBV5-4 to TRBJ1-5, with 8 nucleotides matching TRBD1. Germline CDR1 and CDR2: SGHNT and YYREEE (reference sequence). The length of the CDR3 is 15 residues. J gave up 2 bases and V 4 bases, and 5 bases lay outside the gene matches. As DNA, the CDR3 is TGTGCCAGCAGCCCAGGGGGCGCGGGCAATCAGCCCCAGCATTTT. Its protein product is CASSPGGAGNQPQHF.

This clonotype showed up many times. The rearrangement joins TRBV6-5 to TRBJ2-3; 9 positions agree with TRBD1. The CDR3 runs to 15 residues. CDR1 is MNHEY, CDR2 SVGAGI, per germline. J gave up 2 bases and V 5 bases, and 5 bases lay outside the gene matches. CDR3 region: CASSNTGGLTDTQYF. CDR3 sequence (DNA): TGTGCCAGCAGTAACACAGGGGGCCTCACAGATACGCAGTATTTT.

This clonotype has at least ten counts. The V and J genes are TRBV2 and TRBJ2-1; D may correspond to TRBD1 or TRBD2 (5 bases each). Trimming took 5 bases from V and 7 from J, leaving 12 bases between them. Germline values: CDR1 SNHLY, CDR2 FYNNEI. This CDR3 comprises 13 residues. CDR3 coding DNA: TGTGCCAGCAGTTGGGCCTGGGGGAATGAGCAGTTCTTC. Protein: CASSWAWGNEQFF. The full variable domain, with the rest looked up from reference TRBV2 and TRBJ2-1, is EPEVTQTPSHQVTQMGQEVILRCVPISNHLYFYWYRQILGQKVEFLVSFYNNEISEKSEIFDDQFSVERPDGSNFTLKIRSTKLEDSAMYFCASSWAWGNEQFFGPGTRLTVL.

The chain combines TRBV5-1 with TRBJ1-2; tentatively, D is TRBD1 (6 bases). The germline CDR1 and CDR2 sequences are SGHRS and YFSETQ. CDR3 length: 13 amino acids. V shed 5 bases and J shed 5 bases, with 13 bases lying between them. Written as DNA, the CDR3 is TGCGCCAGCAGACCGGACAGAGAGTATGGCTACACCTTC. It is translated as CASRPDREYGYTF.

CDR3 sequence (DNA): TGCGCCAGCAGCCGTGCCCCGACAGCGAACACCGGGGAGCTGTTTTTT. It is translated as CASSRAPTANTGELFF. V gene TRBV5-1 combines with J gene TRBJ2-2, with D possibly being TRBD1 (5 bases). The CDR3 length is 16 residues. CDR1 is SGHRS, CDR2 YFSETQ, per germline. V lost 4 bases to trimming and J lost 0 bases, with 13 bases between them.

This clonotype occurred many times. This sequence joins TRBV9 and TRBJ2-1; maybe TRBD2 (6 bases). The V and J ends lost 7 bases and 4 bases respectively, with 18 bases between them. Germline V gives CDR1 SGDLS, CDR2 YYNGEE. This CDR3 region has 15 residues. In DNA, the CDR3 is TGTGCCAGCGGGGGGAATCCCACCTCATACAATGAGCAGTTCTTC. Its translation is CASGGNPTSYNEQFF.

At least ten counts were recorded for this clonotype. This chain connects TRBV7-2 to TRBJ2-7; the match to TRBD1 covers 7 bases. This CDR3 comprises 15 residues. CDR1 and CDR2 from the germline V gene are SGHTA and FQGNSA. J gave up 0 bases and V 2 bases, and 4 bases lay outside the gene matches. The CDR3: CASSLLDRASYEQYF. The CDR3 nucleotides read TGTGCCAGCAGCTTATTAGACAGGGCCTCCTACGAGCAGTACTTC.

This clonotype was seen ten or more times. This chain links TRBV6-5 with TRBJ2-3, with D perhaps TRBD2 (6 bases). The CDR3 runs to 16 residues. Deletions cut 2 bases from V and 0 bases from J, with 12 bases between. Germline V lookup: CDR1 MNHEY, CDR2 SVGAGI. The CDR3 bases are TGTGCCAGCAGTTACAGGGTTGCGGGGAGCACAGATACGCAGTATTTT. It yields the protein CASSYRVAGSTDTQYF.

This clonotype was counted ten times or more. The rearrangement uses TRBV5-5 and TRBJ1-2; D gene unclear. Germline CDR1 reads SGHKS; CDR2 reads YYEKEE (reference sequence). The CDR3 sequence is 14 residues long. V was shortened by 0 bases and J by 1 base, with 7 bases between the two germline ends. CDR3 nucleotide sequence: TGTGCCAGCAGCTTGGGGAACGGTAACTATGGCTACACCTTC. Translating gives CASSLGNGNYGYTF.

This chain connects TRBV28 to TRBJ2-5; 7 positions match TRBD1. The CDR3 covers 17 residues. Germline values: CDR1 MDHEN, CDR2 SYDVKM. J was trimmed by 5 bases and V by 6 bases; bases with no gene match: 18. Written as DNA, the CDR3 is TGTGCCAGCAGACGTCCGCATCCCAGGGGGTCCAATGAGACCCAGTACTTC. It yields the protein CASRRPHPRGSNETQYF.

This clonotype was counted ten times or more. The chain carries TRBV11-3 and TRBJ2-3; 7 bases agree with TRBD2. Germline V gives CDR1 SGHNT, CDR2 YENEEA. The CDR3 totals 15 residues. The V gene end was trimmed by 5 bases and the J gene end by 3 bases; junction bases not matched to a gene: 8. CDR3 protein: CASSPGGGQTDTQYF. The CDR3 coding sequence is TGTGCCAGCAGCCCGGGGGGAGGGCAGACAGATACGCAGTATTTT.

This clonotype came up many times. The CDR3 DNA sequence: TGTGCCTGGAGTGCCCCGATATGGGCCTACGAGCAGTACTTC. Its translation is CAWSAPIWAYEQYF. The chain combines TRBV30 with TRBJ2-7; D call uncertain. V was clipped by 1 base and J by 2 bases, with 12 bases between them. Germline CDR1 is GTSNPN and CDR2 is SVGIG (reference sequence). The CDR3 runs to 14 residues.

This clonotype was recorded a few times. This rearrangement joins TRBV7-2 to TRBJ1-6, with unresolved D. CDR1 and CDR2 (germline): SGHTA, FQGNSA. Trimming removed 5 bases from V and 5 bases from J, with 13 bases in between. The CDR3 is 15 amino acids. CDR3 sequence (DNA): TGTGCCAGCAGCCCCCTGAAGAGCGATAATTCACCCCTCCACTTT. This codes for CASSPLKSDNSPLHF.

This clonotype was found many times. V gene TRBV27 combines with J gene TRBJ1-5, with D maybe TRBD1 (5 bases). The CDR3 extends over 17 amino acids. Germline V CDR1 and CDR2: MNHEY, SMNVEV (reference sequence). V was clipped by 0 bases and J by 5 bases, with 17 bases between them. The CDR3 region has the DNA TGTGCCAGCAGTTTATCCCGAGGGGCAGGGCAGGATCAGCCCCAGCATTTT. Its protein product is CASSLSRGAGQDQPQHF.

At least ten counts were recorded for this clonotype. V gene TRBV4-3 combines with J gene TRBJ1-4; D unresolved. The germline V gene has CDR1 LGHNA and CDR2 YSLEER. This CDR3 has 13 amino acids. V shed 4 bases and J shed 8 bases, with 11 bases lying between them. CDR3 nucleotide sequence: TGCGCCAGCAGCCGGTGGGCGGAAGAAAAACTGTTTTTT. Translated: CASSRWAEEKLFF.

This chain joins TRBV29-1 and TRBJ1-6; no clear D gene. The CDR3 is 13 amino acids. Trimming took off 7 bases at V and 8 bases at J, with 15 bases between the two ends. Per germline, CDR1 SQVTM and CDR2 ANQGSEA. In DNA, the CDR3 is TGCAGCGCCCAGACGAACCTAGATTCACCCCTCCACTTT. It yields the protein CSAQTNLDSPLHF.

The V gene is TRBV19, the J gene TRBJ2-1, with a tentative D call TRBD2 (6 bases). The CDR3 totals 16 residues. V dropped 4 bases and J dropped 0 bases, with 13 bases sitting between them. Germline V gene lookup returns CDR1 LNHDA and CDR2 SQIVND (reference sequence). The CDR3 DNA reads TGTGCCAGTAGTACCTTCCTAGCGAGCTCCTACAATGAGCAGTTCTTC. It codes for CASSTFLASSYNEQFF.

This clonotype was observed many times. J is TRBJ2-1 and V is TRBV10-1; D ambiguous. V dropped 0 bases and J dropped 7 bases, with 7 bases sitting between them. CDR1 is WNHNN, CDR2 SYGVQD, per germline (reference sequence). This CDR3 spans 13 amino acids. CDR3 sequence reads: CASSESGINEQFF. The CDR3 DNA sequence: TGCGCCAGCAGTGAGTCAGGAATTAATGAGCAGTTCTTC.

In this sample, this clonotype turned up many times. This chain links TRBV3-1 with TRBJ1-1, with a tentative D call TRBD1 (5 bases). Germline V gene lookup returns CDR1 LGHDT and CDR2 YNNKEL (reference sequence). V was clipped by 1 base and J by 11 bases, with 11 bases between them. The CDR3 length is 12 residues. CDR3 DNA: TGTGCCAGCAGCCAAGTGGGCAGGGTGGCTTTCTTT. Translation: CASSQVGRVAFF.

This clonotype was seen ten or more times. The chain uses TRBV20-1 and TRBJ2-2; D unresolved. The CDR3 is 16 amino acids. The V gene lost 5 bases and the J gene lost 0 bases, with 16 bases spanning the gap. Germline values: CDR1 DFQATT, CDR2 SNEGSKA (reference sequence). The CDR3 DNA sequence: TGCAGTGCTCCCTCCACACCCTTCGCGAACACCGGGGAGCTGTTTTTT. It codes for CSAPSTPFANTGELFF.

As to this clonotype: This may arise from a read error, as a much more abundant clone is one base away. V is TRBV28 and J is TRBJ1-1; no clear D. From germline, CDR1 is MDHEN and CDR2 SYDVKM. Trimming pared 7 bases from V and 1 base from J, leaving 10 bases between. This CDR3 is 13 amino acids long. The CDR3 DNA reads as TGTGCCAGCACAGTTTTGGCGAACACTGAAGCTTTCTTT. It specifies CASTVLANTEAFF. Together with reference TRBV28 and TRBJ1-1, the CDR3 gives the full variable domain: DVKVTQSSRYLVKRTGEKVFLECVQDMDHENMFWYRQDPGLGLRLIYFSYDVKMKEKGDIPEGYSVSREKKERFSLILESASTNQTSMYLCASTVLANTEAFFGQGTRLTVV.

This clonotype came up a few times. The rearrangement joins TRBV6-2 or TRBV6-3 to TRBJ2-7; D might be TRBD1 or TRBD2, each matching 5 bases. Germline V gene lookup returns CDR1 MNHEY and CDR2 SVGEGT. This CDR3 comprises 15 residues. V lost 6 bases to trimming and J lost 2 bases, with 17 bases between them. The CDR3 protein is CASSLPGTLAYEQYF. The DNA of the CDR3 is TGTGCCAGCAGCCTCCCTGGGACGCTTGCCTACGAGCAGTACTTC.

This sequence joins TRBV20-1 and TRBJ2-6; D not resolved. The V gene's germline CDR1 is DFQATT and CDR2 SNEGSKA (reference sequence). The V end lost 4 bases, the J end lost 4 bases, and 14 bases lay between the germline ends. The CDR3 has 15 amino acids. CDR3 nucleotide sequence: TGCAGTGCTACCGCCCCCCCTCGGGGGGCCAACGTCCTGACTTTC. This codes for CSATAPPRGANVLTF.

This clonotype was found many times. Here the CDR3 DNA reads TGTGCCAGCAGCTCAGGAGTGTCCTCCTACGAGCAGTACTTC. Residues: CASSSGVSSYEQYF. This rearrangement joins TRBV7-2 to TRBJ2-7; D uncertain. This CDR3 spans 14 amino acids. CDR1 is SGHTA, CDR2 FQGNSA, per germline. Trimming pared 4 bases from V and 0 bases from J, leaving 10 bases between.

The chain recombines TRBV24-1 with TRBJ2-2; a weak D match, TRBD1 (6 bases). CDR1 KGHDR and CDR2 SFDVKD come from the germline V gene. The CDR3 contains 16 residues. Trimming cost V 7 bases and J 0 bases, with 14 bases left between them. The DNA for the CDR3 is TGTGCCACCAGGGACGGACAGAGAACGAACACCGGGGAGCTGTTTTTT. This sequence encodes CATRDGQRTNTGELFF.

The rearrangement links TRBV29-1 to TRBJ2-7; D tentatively reads TRBD1 or TRBD2 (5 bases each). V was pared by 5 bases and J by 4 bases, with 18 bases between. Germline V lookup: CDR1 SQVTM, CDR2 ANQGSEA. The CDR3 consists of 14 residues. CDR3 residues: CSVTGTASQYEQYF. The DNA for the CDR3 is TGCAGCGTTACCGGGACCGCCTCACAGTACGAGCAGTACTTC.

This clonotype was counted only a few times. V and J are TRBV2 and TRBJ2-3; 11 bases fit TRBD1. CDR1 SNHLY and CDR2 FYNNEI come from the germline V gene. V dropped 7 bases and J dropped 4; count of bases not matched to a gene: 7. The CDR3 runs to 15 residues. Written as DNA, the CDR3 is TGTGCCAGCACTTTCGGACAGGGGGCTTCAGATACGCAGTATTTT. Translated: CASTFGQGASDTQYF.